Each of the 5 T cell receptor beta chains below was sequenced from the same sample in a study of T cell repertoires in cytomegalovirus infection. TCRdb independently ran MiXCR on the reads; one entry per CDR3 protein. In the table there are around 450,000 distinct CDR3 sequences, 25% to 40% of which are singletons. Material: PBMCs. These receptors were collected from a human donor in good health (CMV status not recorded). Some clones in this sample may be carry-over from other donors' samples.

CDR3 residues: CASSGLSEKLFF. The CDR3 nucleotides read TGTGCCAGCTCCGGACTGAGTGAAAAACTGTTTTTT. The J gene is TRBJ1-4, the V gene TRBV6-2 or TRBV6-3; D gene uncertain. Germline lookup yields CDR1 MNHEY and CDR2 SVGEGT. Trimming stripped 8 bases from V and 7 bases from J, with 11 bases between. There are 12 residues in the CDR3.

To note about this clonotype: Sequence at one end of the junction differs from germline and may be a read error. As DNA, the CDR3 is TGCAGGGCTAGAGATTCGGGGGGCGGTGGAAACACCATATATTTT. Translation: CRARDSGGGGNTIYF. The rearrangement links TRBV20-1 to TRBJ1-3; TRBD1 might be the D (6 bases). The germline CDR1 and CDR2 sequences are DFQATT and SNEGSKA (reference sequence). CDR3 size: 15 residues.

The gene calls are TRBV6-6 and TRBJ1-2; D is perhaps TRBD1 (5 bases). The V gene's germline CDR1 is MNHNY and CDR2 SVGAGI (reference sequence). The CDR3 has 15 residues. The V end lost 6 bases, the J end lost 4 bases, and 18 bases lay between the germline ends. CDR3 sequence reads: CASRFRQGPFYGYTF. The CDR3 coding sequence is TGTGCCAGCAGATTCCGGCAGGGACCCTTCTATGGCTACACCTTC.

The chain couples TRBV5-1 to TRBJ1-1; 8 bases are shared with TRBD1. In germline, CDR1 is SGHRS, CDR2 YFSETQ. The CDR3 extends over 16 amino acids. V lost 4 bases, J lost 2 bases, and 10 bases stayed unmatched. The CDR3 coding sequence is TGCGCCAGCAGCACTACAGGGGGACTCGAAAACACTGAAGCTTTCTTT. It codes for CASSTTGGLENTEAFF.

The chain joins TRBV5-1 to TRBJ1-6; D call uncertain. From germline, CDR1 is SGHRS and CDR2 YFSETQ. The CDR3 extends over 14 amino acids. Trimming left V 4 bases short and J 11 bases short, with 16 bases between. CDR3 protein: CASSPDPGDPPLHF. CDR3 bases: TGCGCCAGCAGCCCGGACCCCGGAGACCCACCCCTCCACTTT.